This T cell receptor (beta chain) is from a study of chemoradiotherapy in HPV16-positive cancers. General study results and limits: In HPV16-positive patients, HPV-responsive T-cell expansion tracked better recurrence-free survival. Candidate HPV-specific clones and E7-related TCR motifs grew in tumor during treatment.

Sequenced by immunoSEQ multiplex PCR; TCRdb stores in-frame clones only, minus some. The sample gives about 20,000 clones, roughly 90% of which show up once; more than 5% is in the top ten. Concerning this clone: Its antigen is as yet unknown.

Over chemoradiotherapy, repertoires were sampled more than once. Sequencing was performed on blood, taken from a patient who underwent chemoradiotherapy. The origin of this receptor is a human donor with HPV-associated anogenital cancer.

CDR3 sequence: CASSQGSGGSWKTQYF. CDR3 nucleotides: TGTGCCAGCAGCCAAGGGTCAGGGGGCTCTTGGAAGACCCAGTACTTC. The V gene is TRBV14, the J gene TRBJ2-5; the match to TRBD1 covers 8 bases. Per the germline V gene, CDR1 is SGHDN and CDR2 is FVKESK. This CDR3 has 16 residues. V shed 1 base and J 6 bases; nucleotides not matched to a gene: 10.